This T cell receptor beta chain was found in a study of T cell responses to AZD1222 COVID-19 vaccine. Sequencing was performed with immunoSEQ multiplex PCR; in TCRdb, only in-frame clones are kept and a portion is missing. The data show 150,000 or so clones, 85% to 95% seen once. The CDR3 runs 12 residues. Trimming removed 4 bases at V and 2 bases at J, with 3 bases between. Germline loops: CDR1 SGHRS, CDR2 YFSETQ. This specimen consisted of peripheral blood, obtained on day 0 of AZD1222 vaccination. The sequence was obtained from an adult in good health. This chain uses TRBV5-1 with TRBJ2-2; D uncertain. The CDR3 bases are TGCGCCAGCAGCAGAAACACCGGGGAGCTGTTTTTT. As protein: CASSRNTGELFF.